This passage covers 17 T cell receptor beta chains from one sample sequenced in a study of regulatory and conventional T cells in RAG deficiency. Measured with immunoSEQ multiplex PCR; TCRdb has only the in-frame clones, and not every one. The profile shows roughly 8,500 clones, 93% of them singletons. Genomic DNA came from blood regulatory T cells gated CD4+ CD25-high CD127-low. These data also formed part of another study, on regulatory T cells. That work contributes: The PCR used 52 TRBV and 13 TRBJ primers.

Sequencing was done on a sample of CD127- CD25+ CD4+ Tregs sorted from blood. These receptors were taken from a human donor in good health.

The chain combines TRBV5-4 with TRBJ1-4; D unresolved. The CDR3 covers 15 residues. V lost 0 bases, J lost 5 bases, and 11 bases lay in between. In germline, CDR1 is SGHNT, CDR2 YYREEE (reference sequence). The CDR3 loop is CASSLGLQQNEKLFF. CDR3 nucleotides: TGTGCCAGCAGCTTGGGATTACAGCAGAATGAAAAACTGTTTTTT. Variable domain in full (rest from reference TRBV5-4 and TRBJ1-4): ETGVTQSPTHLIKTRGQQVTLRCSSQSGHNTVSWYQQALGQGPQFIFQYYREEENGRGNFPPRFSGLQFPNYSSELNVNALELDDSALYLCASSLGLQQNEKLFFGSGTQLSVL.

This chain joins TRBV4-1 and TRBJ1-5; 9 positions match TRBD1. Germline V lookup: CDR1 MGHRA, CDR2 YSYEKL. The CDR3 loop spans 14 amino acids. V lost 3 bases, J lost 4 bases, and 1 base stayed unmatched. The CDR3 region is CASSHGQGNQPQHF. CDR3 nucleotides: TGCGCCAGCAGCCACGGACAGGGGAATCAGCCCCAGCATTTT.

This chain connects TRBV30 to TRBJ1-6; perhaps TRBD1 as D (6 bases). V lost 5 bases and J 5 bases, leaving 13 bases between the germline ends. CDR1 and CDR2 (germline): GTSNPN, SVGIG (reference sequence). The CDR3 extends over 14 amino acids. CDR3 in amino acids: CAWEGDINNSPLHF. In DNA form, the CDR3 reads TGTGCCTGGGAAGGGGACATTAATAATTCACCCCTCCACTTT.

The count of this clone is one. V usage is TRBV7-9 and J usage is TRBJ2-5, with a tentative D call TRBD1 (6 bases). The CDR3 sequence is 17 residues long. Trimming removed 5 bases from V and 9 bases from J, with 28 bases in between. Germline V gives CDR1 SEHNR, CDR2 FQNEAQ (reference sequence). DNA for the CDR3: TGTGCCAGCAGCCTAGGGGCTATTCGGGATGGGAAGGGGGCCCAGTACTTC. Translation: CASSLGAIRDGKGAQYF. Complete variable domain (other parts from reference TRBV7-9 and TRBJ2-5): DTGVSQNPRHKITKRGQNVTFRCDPISEHNRLYWYRQTLGQGPEFLTYFQNEAQLEKSRLLSDRFSAERPKGSFSTLEIQRTEQGDSAMYLCASSLGAIRDGKGAQYFGPGTRLLVL.

CDR3 bases: TGTGCCAGCAACCAACCGGGACTAGCGGGCCCTTCCACAGATACGCAGTATTTT. Translation gives CASNQPGLAGPSTDTQYF. The chain uses TRBV5-4 and TRBJ2-3; 12 positions agree with TRBD2. CDR3 length: 18 residues. The junction had 13 bases not matched to a gene; V was cut back by 6 bases and J by 2 bases. Germline V gives CDR1 SGHNT, CDR2 YYREEE (reference sequence).

This chain joins TRBV7-6 and TRBJ2-1, with 7 bases matching TRBD2. The CDR3 covers 18 residues. Germline-derived CDR1 and CDR2 are SGHVS and FNYEAQ. V lost 1 base, J lost 4 bases, and 13 bases stayed unmatched. CDR3 loop: CASSLGQWGRAQYNEQFF. The CDR3 DNA follows: TGTGCCAGCAGCTTAGGACAGTGGGGGAGGGCTCAATACAATGAGCAGTTCTTC.

The V call is TRBV6-4, the J call TRBJ1-1; maybe TRBD1 (5 bases). CDR1 is MRHNA and CDR2 is SNTAGT in the germline V gene. The V end was cut by 6 bases, the J end by 4 bases, with 12 bases between. The CDR3 runs 13 residues. Here the CDR3 reads CASRRGPTTEAFF. The CDR3 DNA reads as TGTGCCAGCAGGCGGGGACCAACCACTGAAGCTTTCTTT.

Written as DNA, the CDR3 is TGTGCCAGTAGTATAGGAGGGCTGGGCTACACCTTC. Translated, it gives CASSIGGLGYTF. The chain links TRBV19 to TRBJ1-2; no definite D call. This CDR3 region has 12 residues. Germline V gene sequence: CDR1 LNHDA, CDR2 SQIVND (reference sequence). V was cut by 1 base and J by 8 bases, with 8 bases left in between.

The chain carries TRBV4-2 and TRBJ1-2; 10 nucleotides line up with TRBD1. Germline assignment: CDR1 LGHNA and CDR2 YNFKEQ. The CDR3 covers 16 residues. V gave up 1 base and J gave up 6 bases; unmatched junction bases: 8. The chain's CDR3 is CASSQVGDRGKDGYTF. Here the CDR3 DNA reads TGTGCCAGCAGCCAAGTCGGGGACAGGGGTAAGGATGGCTACACCTTC.

The chain uses TRBV19 and TRBJ2-7; TRBD2 might be the D (7 bases). This CDR3 has 16 amino acids. Germline-derived CDR1 and CDR2 are LNHDA and SQIVND (reference sequence). Trimming shortened V by 6 bases and J by 3 bases, and 21 bases separated the two germline ends. The CDR3 reads CASSKNPGGLYYEQYF. CDR3 nucleotides: TGTGCCAGTAGCAAGAACCCCGGGGGGCTCTACTACGAGCAGTACTTC. The complete variable domain, with remaining parts taken from reference TRBV19 and TRBJ2-7, reads DGGITQSPKYLFRKEGQNVTLSCEQNLNHDAMYWYRQDPGQGLRLIYYSQIVNDFQKGDIAEGYSVSREKKESFPLTVTSAQKNPTAFYLCASSKNPGGLYYEQYFGPGTRLTVT.

J is TRBJ2-2 and V is TRBV2; 7 positions agree with TRBD2. Germline lookup yields CDR1 SNHLY and CDR2 FYNNEI. The CDR3 has 15 amino acids. V trimming: 2 bases; J trimming: 4 bases; junction bases outside the gene matches: 4. The CDR3 spells CASSERGVITGELFF. In DNA, the CDR3 is TGTGCCAGCAGTGAACGGGGGGTGATCACCGGGGAGCTGTTTTTT.

The chain joins TRBV7-9 to TRBJ1-2; D is perhaps TRBD1 (5 bases). The length of the CDR3 is 13 residues. CDR1 and CDR2 from the germline V gene are SEHNR and FQNEAQ (reference sequence). Between the trimmed V and J ends, which lost 5 bases and 3 bases, there was a span of 10 bases. The CDR3 DNA reads as TGTGCCAGCAGCATTGACAGCGACTATGGCTACACCTTC. It specifies CASSIDSDYGYTF.

The chain links TRBV4-1 to TRBJ2-7; weak D call: TRBD1 (6 bases). From germline, CDR1 is MGHRA and CDR2 YSYEKL. The CDR3 length is 15 residues. Trimming stripped 2 bases from V and 1 base from J, with 12 bases between. The CDR3 loop is CASSQSTGISYEQYF. DNA of the CDR3: TGCGCCAGCAGCCAATCCACAGGGATATCCTACGAGCAGTACTTC.

The chain combines TRBV7-2 with TRBJ2-7; a weak D match, TRBD2 (6 bases). The V end lost 5 bases, the J end lost 4 bases, and 15 bases lay between the germline ends. This CDR3 comprises 14 residues. Per germline, CDR1 SGHTA and CDR2 FQGNSA. CDR3 loop: CASSLGTLLYEQYF. Here the CDR3 DNA reads TGTGCCAGCAGCCTCGGGACTCTACTATACGAGCAGTACTTC.

The J gene is TRBJ2-4, the V gene TRBV10-2, with 8 nucleotides matching TRBD1. The CDR3 runs 15 residues. The V and J ends lost 8 bases and 4 bases, in that order; junction bases with no gene match: 10. The germline V gene has CDR1 WSHSY and CDR2 SAAADI. CDR3 in DNA: TGCGCCAGCGATTCAGGGGGCGCGGGGAAAAACATTCAGTACTTC. Translated, it gives CASDSGGAGKNIQYF.

The chain recombines TRBV20-1 with TRBJ2-7, with D maybe TRBD1 (6 bases). CDR3 length equals 11 residues. Germline loops: CDR1 DFQATT, CDR2 SNEGSKA (reference sequence). V dropped 0 bases and J dropped 9 bases, with 9 bases sitting between them. CDR3 nucleotide sequence: TGCAGTGCTAGAGATCTCAGGGGGCAGTACTTC. This codes for CSARDLRGQYF.

This clone was recorded once. The chain employs TRBV13 and TRBJ1-1; D is possibly TRBD1 (6 bases). This CDR3 comprises 13 residues. The germline V gene has CDR1 PRHDT and CDR2 FYEKMQ (reference sequence). The V end was cut by 5 bases, the J end by 0 bases, with 7 bases between. CDR3: CASSGQMNTEAFF. The CDR3 DNA follows: TGTGCCAGCAGCGGACAGATGAACACTGAAGCTTTCTTT.